A single sample is the source of the 14 T cell receptor beta chains below, sequenced in a study of blood T cell repertoires in COVID-19. Sequencing used immunoSEQ multiplex PCR; TCRdb keeps in-frame clones, though not all of them. The repertoire holds 120,000 or so clones, with approximately 87% as singletons. The sample comprised peripheral blood. These receptors originate from a man aged 50-60 years with acute or convalescent COVID-19.

This rearrangement joins TRBV19 to TRBJ2-1; 13 positions match TRBD2. J gave up 9 bases and V 3 bases, and 8 bases lay outside the gene matches. CDR1 and CDR2 (germline): LNHDA, SQIVND (reference sequence). The CDR3 totals 16 residues. The CDR3 sequence is CASSIVPTSGRIEQFF. The CDR3 coding sequence is TGTGCCAGTAGTATCGTTCCGACTAGCGGGAGGATTGAGCAGTTCTTC.

The rearrangement uses TRBV10-1 and TRBJ2-3, with D possibly matching TRBD2 (7 bases). V was clipped by 1 base and J by 2 bases, with 28 bases between them. The CDR3 extends over 21 amino acids. Germline lookup yields CDR1 WNHNN and CDR2 SYGVQD (reference sequence). CDR3 nucleotide sequence: TGCGCCAGCAGTGAGTTCCGGACAGTGATTTCAGCGGGAAGCCCCACAGATACGCAGTATTTT. Encoded protein: CASSEFRTVISAGSPTDTQYF.

About this clone: The junction departs from the called germline gene at one end, perhaps through a read error. The chain joins TRBV5-5 to TRBJ1-2; possible D gene TRBD1, 6 bases. Germline CDR1 SGHKS, CDR2 YYEKEE (reference sequence). This CDR3 region has 17 residues. CDR3 in DNA: TGTGCCAGCAACTTGGGGAAGGGGGAGGGACCATTCTCTGGCTACACCTTC. It codes for CASNLGKGEGPFSGYTF.

The V and J genes are TRBV12-5 and TRBJ2-1, with a possible D match to TRBD2 (6 bases). This CDR3 has 17 amino acids. Germline V gene sequence: CDR1 LGHNT, CDR2 FRNRAP. Trimming cost V 0 bases and J 2 bases, with 14 bases left between them. CDR3 sequence reads: CASGLVQVTGAYNEQFF. DNA for the CDR3: TGTGCTAGTGGTTTGGTACAGGTGACGGGAGCCTACAATGAGCAGTTCTTC.

The V gene is TRBV12-5, the J gene TRBJ1-3, with 7 positions matching TRBD1. Germline V lookup: CDR1 LGHNT, CDR2 FRNRAP. The V segment lost 6 bases and the J segment 2 bases; nucleotides outside the gene matches: 4. This CDR3 spans 14 amino acids. CDR3 amino acids: CASGVQGTGNTIYF. The CDR3 DNA follows: TGTGCTAGTGGCGTACAGGGGACTGGAAACACCATATATTTT.

In DNA form, the CDR3 reads TGTGCCAGCTCCCGTTCTGCTAGCGGGAAACAACAAACTAGCACAGATACGCAGTATTTT. It is translated as CASSRSASGKQQTSTDTQYF. V gene TRBV18 combines with J gene TRBJ2-3; 9 nucleotides align to TRBD2. The V gene end was trimmed by 6 bases and the J gene end by 0 bases; junction bases not matched to a gene: 19. The CDR3 extends over 20 amino acids. The germline gives CDR1 KGHSH, CDR2 LQKENI. Full variable domain (rest looked up from reference TRBV18 and TRBJ2-3): NAGVMQNPRHLVRRRGQEARLRCSPMKGHSHVYWYRQLPEEGLKFMVYLQKENIIDESGMPKERFSAEFPKEGPSILRIQQVVRGDSAAYFCASSRSASGKQQTSTDTQYFGPGTRLTVL.

The V gene is TRBV6-4, the J gene TRBJ2-2; 10 positions agree with TRBD2. The CDR3 contains 15 residues. The V segment lost 3 bases and the J segment 3 bases; nucleotides outside the gene matches: 1. Germline-derived CDR1 and CDR2 are MRHNA and SNTAGT. The CDR3 reads CASSEAGGHTGELFF. The DNA of the CDR3 is TGTGCCAGCAGTGAAGCGGGAGGGCACACCGGGGAGCTGTTTTTT.

The chain couples TRBV18 to TRBJ2-7, with TRBD2 matching 8 bases. The J segment lost 2 bases and the V segment lost 0 bases, leaving 9 bases of the junction unmatched. The CDR3 runs 17 residues. Looked up from germline, CDR1 is KGHSH and CDR2 is LQKENI. The CDR3 here is CASSPPTGTSRAYEQYF. In nucleotides, the CDR3 is TGTGCCAGCTCACCACCCACCGGGACTAGTAGGGCCTACGAGCAGTACTTC.

This chain links TRBV5-1 with TRBJ1-1, with D perhaps TRBD1 (6 bases). Germline lookup yields CDR1 SGHRS and CDR2 YFSETQ. V shed 0 bases and J shed 7 bases, with 13 bases lying between them. CDR3 size: 14 residues. CDR3 region: CASSLGDILNEAFF. The CDR3 nucleotides read TGCGCCAGCAGCTTGGGGGACATTCTGAATGAAGCTTTCTTT. Using reference TRBV5-1 and TRBJ1-1 for the parts outside the CDR3, the full variable domain is KAGVTQTPRYLIKTRGQQVTLSCSPISGHRSVSWYQQTPGQGLQFLFEYFSETQRNKGNFPGRFSGRQFSNSRSEMNVSTLELGDSALYLCASSLGDILNEAFFGQGTRLTVV.

The V gene is TRBV24-1, the J gene TRBJ2-5; 7 bases align to TRBD1. There are 15 residues in the CDR3. CDR1 KGHDR and CDR2 SFDVKD come from the germline V gene. The V and J ends lost 3 bases and 4 bases, in that order; junction bases with no gene match: 7. The CDR3 region is CATSDPQGSGETQYF. For the CDR3, the DNA is TGTGCCACCAGTGATCCACAGGGGAGTGGAGAGACCCAGTACTTC.

This sequence joins TRBV19 and TRBJ2-3; 7 bases agree with TRBD1. CDR1 is LNHDA, CDR2 SQIVND, per germline (reference sequence). With 1 base clipped from V and 0 bases from J, the junction kept 1 base outside the gene matches. The CDR3 extends over 15 amino acids. CDR3 region: CASSIAGQSTDTQYF. In DNA, the CDR3 is TGTGCCAGTAGTATAGCGGGACAGAGCACAGATACGCAGTATTTT.

The CDR3 DNA follows: TGCGCCAGCAGCTTTACAGGGGGGTCCTACAATGAGCAGTTCTTC. Encoded protein: CASSFTGGSYNEQFF. This chain links TRBV5-1 with TRBJ2-1; 8 bases align to TRBD1. After removal of 2 bases from V and 1 base from J, the junction contained 2 bases not matched to a gene. The CDR3 consists of 15 residues. In germline, CDR1 is SGHRS, CDR2 YFSETQ.

This clone came up once. This chain uses TRBV19 with TRBJ2-1, with 15 bases fitting TRBD2. CDR1 is LNHDA and CDR2 is SQIVND in the germline V gene (reference sequence). The length of the CDR3 is 17 residues. J lost 4 bases, V lost 4 bases, and 5 bases had no gene match. The CDR3 sequence is CASSSPGLAGGYNEQFF. The DNA of the CDR3 is TGTGCCAGTAGTAGCCCGGGACTAGCGGGGGGATACAATGAGCAGTTCTTC.

The rearrangement joins TRBV12-5 to TRBJ2-7, with 8 nucleotides matching TRBD2. The germline gives CDR1 LGHNT, CDR2 FRNRAP. There are 16 residues in the CDR3. Trimming took 3 bases from V and 2 from J; bases not matched to a gene: 9. The CDR3, as DNA: TGTGCTAGTGGTTTAAGTCGACTAGCGCACACCTACGAGCAGTACTTC. This sequence encodes CASGLSRLAHTYEQYF.